Each of the 27 T cell receptor beta chains below was sequenced from the same sample in a study of cytomegalovirus exposure and HLA in healthy donors. Primers: 60 Vbeta forward and 13 Jbeta reverse. The method was immunoSEQ multiplex PCR; TCRdb's version includes in-frame clones alone and lacks a portion of them. The table lists under 150,000 clones, 60% to 80% of them singletons. The sample was PBMCs. Receptors originate from a male donor in good health and CMV-seronegative.

The chain links TRBV29-1 to TRBJ1-1, with unresolved D. Germline V gene data show CDR1 as SQVTM and CDR2 as ANQGSEA. This CDR3 has 13 amino acids. Trimming left V 3 bases short and J 1 base short, with 9 bases between. The DNA for the CDR3 is TGCAGCGTTGACCCCGAGGGGAACACTGAAGCTTTCTTT. Residues: CSVDPEGNTEAFF. The full variable domain, with the rest looked up from reference TRBV29-1 and TRBJ1-1, is SAVISQKPSRDICQRGTSLTIQCQVDSQVTMMFWYRQQPGQSLTLIATANQGSEATYESGFVIDKFPISRPNLTFSTLTVSNMSPEDSSIYLCSVDPEGNTEAFFGQGTRLTVV.

The chain employs TRBV5-6 and TRBJ2-5; D unresolved. Between the trimmed V and J ends, which lost 1 base and 2 bases, there was a span of 12 bases. Germline assignment: CDR1 SGHDT and CDR2 YYEEEE. This CDR3 region has 15 residues. The DNA of the CDR3 is TGTGCCAGCAGCTTGCTCCGGGTCTCACAAGAGACCCAGTACTTC. It yields the protein CASSLLRVSQETQYF.

The gene calls are TRBV7-3 and TRBJ2-3, with D possibly TRBD1 on 6 matching bases. Between the trimmed V and J ends, which lost 4 bases and 1 base, there was a span of 9 bases. This CDR3 is 14 amino acids long. Germline lookup yields CDR1 SGHTA and CDR2 FQGTGA. The CDR3 region is CASSWAGGTDTQYF. The DNA of the CDR3 is TGTGCCAGCAGCTGGGCAGGGGGCACAGATACGCAGTATTTT.

The V and J genes are TRBV9 and TRBJ2-7; TRBD1 matches 9 bases. J was trimmed by 2 bases and V by 2 bases; bases with no gene match: 8. There are 16 residues in the CDR3. CDR1 is SGDLS, CDR2 YYNGEE, per germline. The CDR3 region has the DNA TGTGCCAGCAGCGTCCGGCCGGGACAGGGCACCTACGAGCAGTACTTC. This translates into CASSVRPGQGTYEQYF. The variable domain in full, with the rest retrieved from reference TRBV9 and TRBJ2-7, is DSGVTQTPKHLITATGQRVTLRCSPRSGDLSVYWYQQSLDQGLQFLIQYYNGEERAKGNILERFSAQQFPDLHSELNLSSLELGDSALYFCASSVRPGQGTYEQYFGPGTRLTVT.

V and J are TRBV10-2 and TRBJ2-5; TRBD2 matches at 9 bases. This CDR3 region has 16 residues. The V gene end was trimmed by 6 bases and the J gene end by 5 bases; junction bases not matched to a gene: 13. CDR1 WSHSY and CDR2 SAAADI come from the germline V gene. CDR3 coding DNA: TGCGCCAGCAGGGACCTCGCGGGGGGGTTGGGGGAGACCCAGTACTTC. Its translation is CASRDLAGGLGETQYF.

The V gene is TRBV4-1, the J gene TRBJ2-7; possibly TRBD1 for D (7 bases). V was shortened by 0 bases and J by 6 bases, with 18 bases between the two germline ends. Germline assignment: CDR1 MGHRA and CDR2 YSYEKL. This CDR3 is 16 amino acids long. DNA for the CDR3: TGCGCCAGCAGCCAAGATAGGGCAGGGGGGCGTCGCGAGCAGTACTTC. It translates to CASSQDRAGGRREQYF.

The chain uses TRBV5-4 and TRBJ1-6; TRBD1 agrees at 9 bases. CDR1 is SGHNT, CDR2 YYREEE, per germline (reference sequence). CDR3 length: 14 amino acids. V lost 3 bases to trimming and J lost 10 bases; unmatched junction nucleotides: 5. CDR3 nucleotides: TGTGCCAGCAGCTCTGGGACAGGGTGGTCACCCCTCCACTTT. This gives the protein CASSSGTGWSPLHF.

The rearrangement uses TRBV4-2 and TRBJ1-1; D is uncertain. V lost 0 bases, J lost 0 bases, and 5 bases lay in between. Germline values: CDR1 LGHNA, CDR2 YNFKEQ. This CDR3 has 14 residues. CDR3 region: CASSQDLVNTEAFF. CDR3 bases: TGTGCCAGCAGCCAAGATCTAGTGAACACTGAAGCTTTCTTT.

The chain employs TRBV6-5 and TRBJ2-7, with 7 bases that match TRBD1. Germline V gives CDR1 MNHEY, CDR2 SVGAGI. The junction had 8 bases not matched to a gene; V was cut back by 2 bases and J by 4 bases. The length of the CDR3 is 15 residues. Here the CDR3 reads CASSYMDRPDYEQYF. The CDR3 region has the DNA TGTGCCAGCAGTTACATGGACAGGCCTGATTACGAGCAGTACTTC.

The chain couples TRBV18 to TRBJ2-5; 8 bases line up with TRBD1. This CDR3 contains 18 residues. Germline V lookup: CDR1 KGHSH, CDR2 LQKENI. J lost 0 bases, V lost 4 bases, and 13 bases had no gene match. The CDR3 sequence is CASSRQTWTGTYQETQYF. In DNA form, the CDR3 reads TGTGCCAGCTCACGACAAACCTGGACAGGGACCTACCAAGAGACCCAGTACTTC. The full variable domain, completed using reference TRBV18 and TRBJ2-5, is NAGVMQNPRHLVRRRGQEARLRCSPMKGHSHVYWYRQLPEEGLKFMVYLQKENIIDESGMPKERFSAEFPKEGPSILRIQQVVRGDSAAYFCASSRQTWTGTYQETQYFGPGTRLLVL.

In this sample, this clone turned up once. V is TRBV2 and J is TRBJ1-1; 8 bases line up with TRBD1. V was clipped by 4 bases and J by 4 bases; unmatched bases: 2. Per germline, CDR1 SNHLY and CDR2 FYNNEI. This CDR3 is built from 13 residues. The CDR3 sequence: CASSGQGFTEAFF. The CDR3 DNA follows: TGTGCCAGCAGTGGACAGGGGTTCACTGAAGCTTTCTTT.

The V call is TRBV7-8, the J call TRBJ1-1; 7 bases agree with TRBD1. This CDR3 is 14 amino acids long. With V trimmed by 4 bases and J by 0 bases, 2 bases remained unmatched. CDR1 and CDR2 from the germline V gene are SGHVS and FQNEAQ. The CDR3 is CASSSTGLNTEAFF. The CDR3 bases are TGTGCCAGCAGCTCGACAGGGCTGAACACTGAAGCTTTCTTT.

This clone was detected a few times. The chain couples TRBV14 to TRBJ2-7; D perhaps matches TRBD2 (7 bases). From germline, CDR1 is SGHDN and CDR2 FVKESK. This CDR3 spans 17 amino acids. Trimming cost V 0 bases and J 2 bases, with 17 bases left between them. The chain's CDR3 is CASSQEDPGGPPYEQYF. The CDR3 DNA follows: TGTGCCAGCAGCCAAGAAGATCCCGGGGGGCCCCCCTACGAGCAGTACTTC.

In this sample, this clone turned up once. The chain combines TRBV14 with TRBJ1-2; TRBD1 might be the D (6 bases). This CDR3 region has 14 residues. Germline V gene data show CDR1 as SGHDN and CDR2 as FVKESK. The V and J ends lost 4 bases and 8 bases respectively, with 17 bases between them. CDR3 amino acids: CASSPVWDIKGYTF. Here the CDR3 DNA reads TGTGCCAGCAGCCCAGTATGGGACATCAAGGGCTACACCTTC.

This clone was detected once. This chain uses TRBV7-9 with TRBJ2-2, with TRBD1 matching over 7 bases. This CDR3 contains 16 residues. Germline CDR1 reads SEHNR; CDR2 reads FQNEAQ (reference sequence). The V gene end was trimmed by 2 bases and the J gene end by 1 base; junction bases not matched to a gene: 4. Here the CDR3 reads CASSLRGRMNTGELFF. The CDR3 coding sequence is TGTGCCAGCAGCTTAAGGGGGCGGATGAACACCGGGGAGCTGTTTTTT.

J is TRBJ2-3 and V is TRBV27; D may be TRBD2 (5 bases). Trimming took off 2 bases at V and 5 bases at J, with 8 bases between the two ends. Germline CDR1 is MNHEY and CDR2 is SMNVEV (reference sequence). CDR3 length: 13 amino acids. CDR3 residues: CASSLIRGDTQYF. CDR3 nucleotides: TGTGCCAGCAGTTTAATCCGGGGAGATACGCAGTATTTT.

The V gene is TRBV10-2, the J gene TRBJ1-5; TRBD1 matches at 9 bases. Germline CDR1 reads WSHSY; CDR2 reads SAAADI. The V segment lost 3 bases and the J segment 6 bases; nucleotides outside the gene matches: 6. This CDR3 has 15 amino acids. DNA for the CDR3: TGCGCCAGCAGTGAACAGGGGGCCGTGGGTCAGCCCCAGCATTTT. It yields the protein CASSEQGAVGQPQHF.

V and J are TRBV7-2 and TRBJ1-1, with D perhaps matching TRBD1 (6 bases). The CDR3 length is 14 residues. The V and J ends lost 6 bases and 1 base respectively, with 12 bases between them. Per germline, CDR1 SGHTA and CDR2 FQGNSA. In DNA form, the CDR3 reads TGTGCCAGCAGAATAACGGGACAGAACACTGAAGCTTTCTTT. Its protein is CASRITGQNTEAFF.

CDR3 bases: TGCGCCAGCAGCAAACCCAGCGGGGGCGAAAAAGAGACCCAGTACTTC. This codes for CASSKPSGGEKETQYF. This chain joins TRBV5-1 and TRBJ2-5; TRBD2 aligns across 8 bases. CDR1 SGHRS and CDR2 YFSETQ come from the germline V gene. The CDR3 has 16 amino acids. The V segment lost 4 bases and the J segment 3 bases; nucleotides outside the gene matches: 11.

This clone was observed a few times. V is TRBV6-5 and J is TRBJ2-4; D is possibly TRBD1 (5 bases). CDR1 MNHEY and CDR2 SVGAGI come from the germline V gene. CDR3 size: 15 residues. The germline V and J ends were trimmed by 6 bases and 0 bases, with 12 bases remaining between them. The CDR3 bases are TGTGCCAGCAGGCAAACAGGTGGAGCCAAAAACATTCAGTACTTC. Amino acid sequence: CASRQTGGAKNIQYF.

This clone was picked up a small number of times. The chain recombines TRBV4-1 with TRBJ2-3; no clear D gene. The CDR3 totals 15 residues. CDR1 and CDR2 from the germline V gene are MGHRA and YSYEKL. V was shortened by 6 bases and J by 0 bases, with 13 bases between the two germline ends. The CDR3 is CASRLYGYSTDTQYF. The CDR3 DNA reads TGCGCCAGCAGATTGTACGGGTACAGCACAGATACGCAGTATTTT.

The CDR3 bases are TGTGCCAGCTTTGGGCCAGCGGGGGCCGCCTACGAGCAGTACTTC. Translating it yields CASFGPAGAAYEQYF. The chain has TRBV27 and TRBJ2-7; 8 positions agree with TRBD2. V was clipped by 8 bases and J by 2 bases; unmatched bases: 11. Germline CDR1 MNHEY, CDR2 SMNVEV (reference sequence). This CDR3 is 15 amino acids long.

This rearrangement joins TRBV19 to TRBJ1-3, with 7 positions matching TRBD1. Germline V gene sequence: CDR1 LNHDA, CDR2 SQIVND (reference sequence). The CDR3 runs 17 residues. V was pared by 5 bases and J by 2 bases, with 12 bases of the junction left unmatched. The CDR3 is CASSRQGVSGPGNTIYF. The CDR3 DNA sequence: TGTGCCAGTAGTCGGCAGGGGGTCTCTGGCCCTGGAAACACCATATATTTT.

With regard to this clone: Different DNA sequences within this sample yield the same CDR3. V usage is TRBV28 and J usage is TRBJ1-2; 8 bases agree with TRBD1. Germline assignment: CDR1 MDHEN and CDR2 SYDVKM. The CDR3 has 14 residues. V lost 6 bases and J lost 4; bases outside the gene matches: 7. The CDR3 coding sequence is TGTGCCAGCAGCACAAGACAGGGGAGCTATGGCTACACCTTC. Protein sequence: CASSTRQGSYGYTF.

Written as DNA, the CDR3 is TGCGCCAGCAGCTCCGGGTCAAGAGGAACTCACTACGAGCAGTACTTC. This translates into CASSSGSRGTHYEQYF. V and J are TRBV5-1 and TRBJ2-7, with D uncertain. CDR1 is SGHRS and CDR2 is YFSETQ in the germline V gene. Trimming removed 3 bases at V and 3 bases at J, with 19 bases between. This CDR3 region has 16 residues.

V and J are TRBV5-4 and TRBJ1-1; possibly TRBD1 for D (6 bases). Looked up from germline, CDR1 is SGHNT and CDR2 is YYREEE (reference sequence). The CDR3 sequence is 15 residues long. V lost 2 bases to trimming and J lost 0 bases, with 11 bases between them. CDR3 sequence: CASSLRDIMNTEAFF. The CDR3 DNA follows: TGTGCCAGCAGCTTAAGGGACATCATGAACACTGAAGCTTTCTTT.

This rearrangement joins TRBV28 to TRBJ2-7, with D possibly matching TRBD1 (5 bases). The ends were cut back, 2 bases at V and 2 bases at J, with 13 bases in the middle. The CDR3 has 15 residues. CDR1 is MDHEN and CDR2 is SYDVKM in the germline V gene. The CDR3 here is CASSLKGRVTYEQYF. CDR3 sequence (DNA): TGTGCCAGCAGTTTAAAGGGCAGGGTAACCTACGAGCAGTACTTC.